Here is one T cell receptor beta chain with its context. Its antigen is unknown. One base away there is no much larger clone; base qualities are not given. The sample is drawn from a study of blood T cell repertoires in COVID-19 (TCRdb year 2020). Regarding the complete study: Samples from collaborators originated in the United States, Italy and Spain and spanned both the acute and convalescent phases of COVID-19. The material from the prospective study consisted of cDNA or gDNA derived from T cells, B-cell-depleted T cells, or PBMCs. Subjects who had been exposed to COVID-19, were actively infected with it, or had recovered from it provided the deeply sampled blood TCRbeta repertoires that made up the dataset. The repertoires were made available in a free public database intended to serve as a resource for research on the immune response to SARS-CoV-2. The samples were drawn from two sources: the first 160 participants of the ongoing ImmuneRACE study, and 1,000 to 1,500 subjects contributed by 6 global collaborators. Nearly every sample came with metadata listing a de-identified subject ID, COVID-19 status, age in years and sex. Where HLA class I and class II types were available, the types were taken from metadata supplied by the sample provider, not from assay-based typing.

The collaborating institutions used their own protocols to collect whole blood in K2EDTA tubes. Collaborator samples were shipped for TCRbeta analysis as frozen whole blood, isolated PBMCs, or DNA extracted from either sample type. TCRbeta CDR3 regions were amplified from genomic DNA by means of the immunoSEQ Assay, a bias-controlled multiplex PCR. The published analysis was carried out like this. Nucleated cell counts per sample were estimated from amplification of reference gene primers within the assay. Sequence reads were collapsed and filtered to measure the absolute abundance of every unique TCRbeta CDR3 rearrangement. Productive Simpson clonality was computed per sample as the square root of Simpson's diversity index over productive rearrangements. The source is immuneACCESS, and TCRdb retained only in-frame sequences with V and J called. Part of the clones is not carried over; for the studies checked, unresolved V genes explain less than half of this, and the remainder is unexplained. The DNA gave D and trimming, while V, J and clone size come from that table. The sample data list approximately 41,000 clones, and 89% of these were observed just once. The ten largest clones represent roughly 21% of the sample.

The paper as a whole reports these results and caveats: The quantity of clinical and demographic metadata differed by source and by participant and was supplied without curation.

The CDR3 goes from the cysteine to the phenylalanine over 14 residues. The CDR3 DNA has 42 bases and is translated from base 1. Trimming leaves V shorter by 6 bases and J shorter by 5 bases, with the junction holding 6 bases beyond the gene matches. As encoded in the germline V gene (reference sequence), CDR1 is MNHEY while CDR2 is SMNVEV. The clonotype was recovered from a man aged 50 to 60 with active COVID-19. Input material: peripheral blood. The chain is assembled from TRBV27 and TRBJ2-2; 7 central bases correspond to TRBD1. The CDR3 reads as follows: CASSISQGTGELFF. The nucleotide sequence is TGTGCCAGCAGCATTTCACAGGGGACCGGGGAGCTGTTTTTT.